This TCR beta chain is drawn from a study of blood T cells in healthy people across ages. Alongside a J-beta primer mix, a sample-barcoded 5' primer served in a second PCR lasting about 7 to 11 cycles. From each sample, at least 3 million paired-end reads containing CDR3 were obtained. MiXCR, run by TCRdb on the 5' RACE reads, gives a single entry per CDR3 protein. The sample lists 870,000 or so distinct CDR3 sequences; 25% to 30% were seen once. The study, taken as a whole, reports: It was the long-lived donors that had more naive CD4+ cells and higher diversity than aged donors. As age increased, TCR beta diversity per million T cells fell in a roughly linear fashion.

This clonotype turned up a few times. No antigen is known for it. This CDR3 has 15 residues. Trimming pared 1 base from V and 4 bases from J, leaving 8 bases between. Per germline, CDR1 SEHNR and CDR2 FQNEAQ (reference sequence). The V call is TRBV7-9, the J call TRBJ1-6; D gene unclear. The TCR was taken from an elderly woman in good health. The sequenced material came from blood. The CDR3 bases are TGTGCCAGCAGCTTAGGTAGTGTGTATAATTCACCCCTCCACTTT. Amino acid sequence: CASSLGSVYNSPLHF.